This is a list of T cell receptor beta chains from one sample in a study of blood T cell repertoires in COVID-19. Using immunoSEQ multiplex PCR, the repertoire was profiled, and TCRdb retains in-frame clones only, with some absent. The sample records about 66,000 clones, about nine tenths being singletons. The sample taken for sequencing was peripheral blood. These receptors came from a man aged 55 to 69 with acute or convalescent COVID-19. CDR3s include the opening cysteine and the closing phenylalanine or tryptophan.

V	J	CDR3
TRBV10-2	TRBJ1-5	CASSVELGTGGLCQPQHF
TRBV3-1/TRBV3-2	TRBJ1-3	CASSQQGLGNTIYF
TRBV19	TRBJ2-5	CASSIGPGRGYHQETQYF
TRBV5-1	TRBJ1-3	CASSLGTASGNTIYF
TRBV19	TRBJ2-2	CASSIGTGEGTGELFF
TRBV19	TRBJ1-3	CASTPPVGSGNTIYF
TRBV7-2	TRBJ1-5	CASSRLDRTYSNQPQHF
TRBV5-1	TRBJ2-7	CASSFDGQGGEQYF
TRBV6-4	TRBJ2-3	CASSDSPSGGGADTQYF
TRBV18	TRBJ2-2	CASSPGTSSFTGELFF
TRBV11-3	TRBJ1-2	CASTPGAGGADYGYTF
TRBV6-5	TRBJ2-1	CASSTGRGYNEQFF
TRBV6-1	TRBJ1-2	CASSEGGAANYGYTF
TRBV12-5	TRBJ2-3	CASGSGSNTDTQYF
TRBV2	TRBJ1-5	CASSVGGQPQHF
TRBV4-1	TRBJ1-2	CASSQDSGDSYNYGYTF
TRBV5-1	TRBJ2-5	CASSLQAGGGTQYF
TRBV7-8	TRBJ1-1	CASSLGRDRPTYTEAFF
TRBV12-5	TRBJ1-6	CASASDRSSYNSPLHF
TRBV9	TRBJ1-1	CASSSSPMNTEAFF
TRBV5-4	TRBJ1-2	CASSRGGARYGYTF
TRBV3-1/TRBV3-2	TRBJ1-4	CASSQDRGAWNSEKLFF
TRBV25-1	TRBJ1-5	CASSARLVNQPQHF
TRBV6-5	TRBJ1-5	CASTLRQYNQPQHF
TRBV19	TRBJ1-2	CASSVYRDEGYTF
TRBV10-3	TRBJ1-4	CAISAHRNRENEKLFF
TRBV3-1/TRBV3-2	TRBJ2-3	CASSQTSGDRLGTQYF
TRBV21-1	TRBJ2-7	CASSRFESSYHEQYF
TRBV18	TRBJ2-1	CASSTEPQGTYNEQFF
TRBV2	TRBJ2-2	CASREDRGMSGELFF
TRBV5-1	TRBJ1-6	CASSFGGTPSPLHF
TRBV11-2	TRBJ2-7	CASSARDRGQFEQYF
TRBV5-1	TRBJ1-1	CASSSTHGAIGTEAFF
TRBV5-1	TRBJ1-1	CASSIRRQGSTEAFF
TRBV9	TRBJ2-5	CASSVGAGTPYF
TRBV29-1	TRBJ1-2	CSVPVGQHYGYTF
TRBV24-1	TRBJ1-5	CATSDHRSGDQPQHF
TRBV27	TRBJ2-3	CASSFQPTNLGADTQYF
TRBV25-1	TRBJ1-2	CASSTHRGIEGYGYTF
TRBV27	TRBJ1-5	CASSPNKGLLPQPQHF
TRBV10-3	TRBJ1-3	CAAGGGSSGNTIYF
TRBV5-1	TRBJ2-1	CASRGSESYNEQFF
TRBV7-9	TRBJ2-7	CASSFRGVGAYEQYF
TRBV9	TRBJ2-2	CASSVGQGGTGELFF
TRBV14	TRBJ1-2	CASSPKPGQGLYYGYTF
TRBV21-1	TRBJ2-7	CASSKKGEGKGADYEQYF
TRBV13	TRBJ1-1	CASSLGPLVSGDPEAFF
TRBV28	TRBJ1-5	CASTGVQQPQHF
TRBV6-5	TRBJ1-5	CASSKQGRLNQPQHF
TRBV14	TRBJ1-6	CASSQDRKLPNSPLHF
TRBV5-4	TRBJ1-1	CASSLDEVSEAFF
TRBV5-6	TRBJ1-5	CASSWRGQGSSQPQHF
TRBV6-1	TRBJ1-5	CASGYDSSRPQHF
TRBV3-1/TRBV3-2	TRBJ1-1	CASSPPRGGMNTEAFF